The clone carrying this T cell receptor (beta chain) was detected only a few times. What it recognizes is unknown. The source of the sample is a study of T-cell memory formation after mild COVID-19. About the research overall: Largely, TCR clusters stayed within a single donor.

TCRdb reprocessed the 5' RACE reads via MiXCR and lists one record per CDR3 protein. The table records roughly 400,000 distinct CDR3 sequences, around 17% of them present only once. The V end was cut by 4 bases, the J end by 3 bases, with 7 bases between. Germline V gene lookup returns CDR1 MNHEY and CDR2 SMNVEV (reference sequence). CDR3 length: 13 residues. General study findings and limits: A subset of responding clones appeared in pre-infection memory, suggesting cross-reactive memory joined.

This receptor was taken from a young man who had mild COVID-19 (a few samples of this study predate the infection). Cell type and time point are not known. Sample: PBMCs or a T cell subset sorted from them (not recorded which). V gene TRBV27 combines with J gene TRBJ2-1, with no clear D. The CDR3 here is CASSSASYNEQFF. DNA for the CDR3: TGTGCCAGCAGTTCGGCCAGCTACAATGAGCAGTTCTTC.